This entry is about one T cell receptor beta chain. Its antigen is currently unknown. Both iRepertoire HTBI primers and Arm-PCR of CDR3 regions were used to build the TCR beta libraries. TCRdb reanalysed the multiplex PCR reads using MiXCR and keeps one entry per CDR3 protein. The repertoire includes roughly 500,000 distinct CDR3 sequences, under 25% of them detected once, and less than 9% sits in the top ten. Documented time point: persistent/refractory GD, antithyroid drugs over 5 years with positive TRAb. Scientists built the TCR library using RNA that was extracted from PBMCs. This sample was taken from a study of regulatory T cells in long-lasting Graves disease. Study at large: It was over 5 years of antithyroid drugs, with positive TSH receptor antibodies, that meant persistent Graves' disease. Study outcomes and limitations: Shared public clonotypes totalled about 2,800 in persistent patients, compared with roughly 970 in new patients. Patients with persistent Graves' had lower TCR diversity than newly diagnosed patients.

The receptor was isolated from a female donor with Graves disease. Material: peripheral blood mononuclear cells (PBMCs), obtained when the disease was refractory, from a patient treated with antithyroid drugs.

The CDR3 nucleotides are TGTGCCAGCAGCTTTGGGGAATCTGGAAACACCATATATTTT. It translates to CASSFGESGNTIYF. V is TRBV7-9 and J is TRBJ1-3; D remains unclear. The germline V gene has CDR1 SEHNR and CDR2 FQNEAQ (reference sequence). This CDR3 has 14 residues. V lost 3 bases to trimming and J lost 1 base, with 7 bases between them.